Here is one T cell receptor beta chain with its context. TCRdb's table, derived via immunoSEQ multiplex PCR, lists solely in-frame clones and lacks some. The repertoire holds about 64,000 clones, about 90% seen once, with 5.2% in the top ten. This sample was included in a study of OX40 agonist ivuxolimab in advanced cancers. The receptor was derived from an adult with an advanced solid tumor such as melanoma, head and neck, liver or kidney cancer. The sequencing used CD4+ or CD8+ T cells sorted from blood, collected in a trial of the OX40 agonist ivuxolimab.

The CDR3 reads CATSTSADGEQYF. CDR3 sequence (DNA): TGTGCCACTTCGACTAGCGCAGATGGGGAGCAGTACTTC. The genes are TRBV6-5 and TRBJ2-7, with 8 bases lining up with TRBD2. V was clipped by 10 bases and J by 7 bases; unmatched bases: 12. CDR1 is MNHEY, CDR2 SVGAGI, per germline. The CDR3 extends over 13 amino acids.